These T cell receptor beta chains were read from a single sample in a study of shared clonotypes between healthy human individuals. Here immunoSEQ multiplex PCR was the method, and the copy in TCRdb shows in-frame clones only, minus some. Of about 2.1 million clones in the sample, about 93% were seen once. The specimen sequenced was naive CD8+ T cells from PBMCs. All receptors come from a man younger than 30 in good health. Some clones in this sample may be carry-over from other donors' samples. CDR3s include the opening cysteine and the closing phenylalanine or tryptophan. D genes are given only for firm matches. Expanded clones are given a class, and other clones once, few, many or no size at all.

clone_size j_call d_call v_call cdr3_nt cdr3_aa
. TRBJ1-3 . TRBV9 TGTGCCAGCAGCGTAGAACAGTCGTTTTCTGGAAACACCATATATTTT CASSVEQSFSGNTIYF
. TRBJ2-3 TRBD2 TRBV4-1 TGCGCCAGCAGCCCGAGCACTAGCGGGAGGTCGACCACAGATACGCAGTATTTT CASSPSTSGRSTTDTQYF
. TRBJ1-5 . TRBV5-1 TGCGCCAGCAGGGACACCATTTCCAGCAATCAGCCCCAGCATTTT CASRDTISSNQPQHF
. TRBJ2-1 TRBD2 TRBV27 TGTGCCAGCAGTTTATTAAGAGCGGGAGGGCCCGATGAGCAGTTCTTC CASSLLRAGGPDEQFF
. TRBJ2-7 . TRBV7-2 TGTGCCAGCAGCTTAGTAAGCAGGGGAGACGAGCAGTACTTC CASSLVSRGDEQYF
. TRBJ1-2 . TRBV7-9 TGTGCCAGCAGCAATGATCAGGACTTCCCCTATGGCTACACCTTC CASSNDQDFPYGYTF
. TRBJ1-1 . TRBV6-4 TGTGCCAGCAGCCAAACAAATCTAGGGGTTGGCACTGAAGCTTTCTTT CASSQTNLGVGTEAFF
once TRBJ2-1 . TRBV4-2 TGTGCCAGCAGCGCTCGGACTCCCCGAAAAGCGTACAGTGAGCAGTTCTTC CASSARTPRKAYSEQFF
. TRBJ1-1 TRBD1 TRBV7-9 TGTGCCAGCAGCCTAACCCGACAGGGGGCACGGAACACTGAAGCTTTCTTT CASSLTRQGARNTEAFF
. TRBJ2-7 . TRBV7-2 TGTGCCAGCAGCTTAGTGGGGCGGTCCTACGAGCAGTACTTC CASSLVGRSYEQYF
. TRBJ2-7 . TRBV27 TGTGCCAGCAGTTTACGGCAGGCTGTCGAGCAGTACTTC CASSLRQAVEQYF
. TRBJ2-1 . TRBV27 TGTGCCAGCAGTCCACTGACTAGAGCAAATGAGCAGTTCTTC CASSPLTRANEQFF
. TRBJ2-4 . TRBV27 TGTGCCAGCAGTTTAACGGGATTCGCCAAAAACATTCAGTACTTC CASSLTGFAKNIQYF
. TRBJ2-2 TRBD2 TRBV13 TGTGCCAGCAGTGGACTAGCGGGATCTGCGAACACCGGGGAGCTGTTTTTT CASSGLAGSANTGELFF
. TRBJ1-1 . TRBV19 TGTGCCAGTATTACTAAGGGGACCGCCGGTACTGAAGCTTTCTTT CASITKGTAGTEAFF
few TRBJ2-4 . TRBV5-1 TGCGCCAGCAGCCCTGGACGGCTAGCCAAAAACATTCAGTACTTC CASSPGRLAKNIQYF
. TRBJ2-7 . TRBV10-3 TGTGCCATCGGCGTAGCTTCGGCCTTTGAGCAGTACTTC CAIGVASAFEQYF
few TRBJ1-1 . TRBV19 TGTGCCAGTAGTGAAACCCAGGAAAAGAACACTGAAGCTTTCTTT CASSETQEKNTEAFF
. TRBJ1-2 . TRBV4-3 TGCGCCAGCAGCCAAGATCGGGCAGCGAGCTATGGCTACACCTTC CASSQDRAASYGYTF
. TRBJ2-7 . TRBV4-2 TGTGCCAGCAGCCTCCCTGGAAGGACCTACGAGCAGTACTTC CASSLPGRTYEQYF
. TRBJ1-2 . TRBV7-9 TGTGCCAGCAGGGCCGGGGACATAACCTATGGCTACACCTTC CASRAGDITYGYTF
once TRBJ1-2 . TRBV10-3 TGTGCCATCAGTGACAGGGGCGAGTATGGCTACACCTTC CAISDRGEYGYTF
. TRBJ1-1 TRBD1 TRBV4-1 TGCGCCAGCAGCCCGACGGGACAGGGGCACACTGAAGCTTTCTTT CASSPTGQGHTEAFF
. TRBJ2-7 TRBD1 TRBV9 TGTGCCAGCAGCGTAGATGACAGGGTTTACGAGCAGTACTTC CASSVDDRVYEQYF
. TRBJ2-7 . TRBV2 TGTGCCAGCAGTGGCCCGGGCGGAGGGCAGTACTTC CASSGPGGGQYF
. TRBJ1-1 TRBD1 TRBV27 TGTGCCAGCAGTCGGGGGACAGGGAACACTGAAGCTTTCTTT CASSRGTGNTEAFF
. TRBJ2-1 . TRBV30 TGTGCCTGGGGGACAACCGAGCAGTTCTTC CAWGTTEQFF
. TRBJ2-7 . TRBV2 TGTGCCAGCAGCTTAGGTCGGACCACCTACGAGCAGTACTTC CASSLGRTTYEQYF
. TRBJ2-1 TRBD2 TRBV7-9 TGTGCCGGAGGGACTAGCGGGGGGAGCTCCTACAATGAGCAGTTCTTC CAGGTSGGSSYNEQFF
once TRBJ1-5 TRBD1 TRBV27 TGTGCCAGCAGTCTGGACAGGGCGAATCAGCCCCAGCATTTT CASSLDRANQPQHF
once TRBJ2-7 TRBD2 TRBV29-1 TGCAGCGCAGAGGAGCGGGGGCCGGCGTACGAGCAGTACTTC CSAEERGPAYEQYF
. TRBJ2-3 . TRBV7-9 TGTGCCAGCAGCTTAGTTGGAGCGACAGATACGCAGTATTTT CASSLVGATDTQYF
. TRBJ1-5 . TRBV9 TGTGCCAGCAGCCCCGGGGGGGGGCGTAATCAGCCCCAGCATTTT CASSPGGGRNQPQHF
. TRBJ1-1 TRBD1 TRBV25-1 TGTGCCAGCAGTGAAACAGGGGGAGTCCCTGAAGCTTTCTTT CASSETGGVPEAFF
once TRBJ2-5 TRBD2 TRBV28 TGTGCCAGCAGCGGACTAGCGGGAGGTGGAGAGACCCAGTACTTC CASSGLAGGGETQYF
once TRBJ1-1 TRBD1 TRBV27 TGTGCCAGCAGTAATACAGGGGCCAACACTGAAGCTTTCTTT CASSNTGANTEAFF
. TRBJ2-5 . TRBV4-3 TGCGCCAGCAGCCAAGTCGACAGCCAAGAGACCCAGTACTTC CASSQVDSQETQYF
. TRBJ1-1 . TRBV25-1 TGTGCCAGCAGTGAATCCAGGGGCACTGAAGCTTTCTTT CASSESRGTEAFF
. TRBJ1-5 . TRBV19 TGTGCCAGTAGTTGGGTCAGGGTTCAGCCCCAGCATTTT CASSWVRVQPQHF
. TRBJ1-5 . TRBV19 TGTGCCAGTAGTATAAATAACGGGGAGGGAAACCAGCCCCAGCATTTT CASSINNGEGNQPQHF
. TRBJ2-1 TRBD2 TRBV7-8 TGTGCCAGCAGCTTAGGGGCGGGAGGGCCTTTCAATGAGCAGTTCTTC CASSLGAGGPFNEQFF
. TRBJ1-2 . TRBV27 TGTGCCGTGCGAGGGGAGGGTGGCTACACCTTC CAVRGEGGYTF
. TRBJ2-7 TRBD1 TRBV7-6 TGTGCCAGCAGCTTAGAAGGGACAGGGCTCCACGAGCAGTACTTC CASSLEGTGLHEQYF
. TRBJ2-3 . TRBV9 TGTGCCAGCAGCGTAAGAGTAGTCGGGATACCTCCAGATACGCAGTATTTT CASSVRVVGIPPDTQYF
. TRBJ2-1 . TRBV19 TGTGCCAGTAGTATAGTCCCCGGTTCCTACAATGAGCAGTTCTTC CASSIVPGSYNEQFF